This T cell receptor (beta chain) was identified in a study of cytomegalovirus exposure and HLA in healthy donors. Study as a whole: Early released data comprised around 79 million unique TCRs from HLA-typed donors.

Despite likely unrecorded immune exposures, the donors were nominally healthy at the time of sampling. CDR3 length equals 16 residues. CDR1 is SGHRS, CDR2 YFSETQ, per germline. Germline trimming cut 1 base from V and 6 bases from J; bases unmatched to any gene: 4. Of note for this clone: The target antigen is unknown.

Points from the study as a whole: For most subjects, TCR beta sequences were reported to predict HLA-A and HLA-B alleles with accuracy. Later analysis demonstrated an association between a missense DCLRE1C variant and TCR beta V- and J-gene trimming.

A multiplex PCR was run with 60 Vbeta primers and 13 Jbeta primers. Measured with immunoSEQ multiplex PCR; TCRdb has only the in-frame clones, and not every one. The sample shows some 150,000 clones, roughly 63% of them seen only once. The origin of this receptor is a woman aged 55-69 years in good health and CMV-seropositive. The chain recombines TRBV5-1 with TRBJ2-2, with TRBD2 identical over 12 bases. The sequencing input was PBMCs. The CDR3 DNA is TGCGCCAGCAGCTTGCTAGCGGGAGGGCCTGCCGGGGAGCTGTTTTTT. It translates to CASSLLAGGPAGELFF.